The source of this TCR beta chain is a study of blood T cell repertoires in COVID-19. Study-wide background: T cells, B-cell-depleted T cells, or PBMCs provided the cDNA or gDNA that served as material.

V lost 7 bases and J lost 3; bases outside the gene matches: 11. This CDR3 is built from 15 residues. The germline V gene encodes CDR1 LNHDA and CDR2 SQIVND (reference sequence). Profiling relied on immunoSEQ multiplex PCR, and the TCRdb table lists in-frame clones only, not all of them. The sample consists of around 70,000 clones, 70% to 80% of them appearing once. This sequence was found in a man in his 70s with acute or convalescent COVID-19. The sample comprised peripheral blood. The J gene is TRBJ1-1, the V gene TRBV19, with TRBD1 identical over 7 bases. CDR3 sequence: CASTGPRQGDTEAFF. The CDR3 DNA follows: TGTGCCAGTACCGGTCCAAGACAGGGTGACACTGAAGCTTTCTTT. The full variable domain, rest sourced from reference TRBV19 and TRBJ1-1, is DGGITQSPKYLFRKEGQNVTLSCEQNLNHDAMYWYRQDPGQGLRLIYYSQIVNDFQKGDIAEGYSVSREKKESFPLTVTSAQKNPTAFYLCASTGPRQGDTEAFFGQGTRLTVV.